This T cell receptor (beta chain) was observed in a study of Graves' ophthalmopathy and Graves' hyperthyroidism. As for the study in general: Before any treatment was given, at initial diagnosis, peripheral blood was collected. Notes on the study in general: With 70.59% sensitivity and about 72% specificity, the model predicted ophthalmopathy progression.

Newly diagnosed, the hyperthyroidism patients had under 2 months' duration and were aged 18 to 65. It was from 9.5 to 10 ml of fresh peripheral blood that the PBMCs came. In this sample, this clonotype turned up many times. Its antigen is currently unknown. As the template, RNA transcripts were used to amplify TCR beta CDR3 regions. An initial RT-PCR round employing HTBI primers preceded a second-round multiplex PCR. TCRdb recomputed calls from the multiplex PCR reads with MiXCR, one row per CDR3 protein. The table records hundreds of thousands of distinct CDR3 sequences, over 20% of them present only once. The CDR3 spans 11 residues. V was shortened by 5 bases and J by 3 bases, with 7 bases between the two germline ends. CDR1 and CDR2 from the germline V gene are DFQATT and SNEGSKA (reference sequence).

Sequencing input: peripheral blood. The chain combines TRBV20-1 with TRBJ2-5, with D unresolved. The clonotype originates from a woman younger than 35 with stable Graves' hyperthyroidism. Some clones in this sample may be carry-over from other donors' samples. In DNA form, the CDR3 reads TGCAGTGCTCCCCGAGAAGAGACCCAGTACTTC. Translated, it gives CSAPREETQYF.